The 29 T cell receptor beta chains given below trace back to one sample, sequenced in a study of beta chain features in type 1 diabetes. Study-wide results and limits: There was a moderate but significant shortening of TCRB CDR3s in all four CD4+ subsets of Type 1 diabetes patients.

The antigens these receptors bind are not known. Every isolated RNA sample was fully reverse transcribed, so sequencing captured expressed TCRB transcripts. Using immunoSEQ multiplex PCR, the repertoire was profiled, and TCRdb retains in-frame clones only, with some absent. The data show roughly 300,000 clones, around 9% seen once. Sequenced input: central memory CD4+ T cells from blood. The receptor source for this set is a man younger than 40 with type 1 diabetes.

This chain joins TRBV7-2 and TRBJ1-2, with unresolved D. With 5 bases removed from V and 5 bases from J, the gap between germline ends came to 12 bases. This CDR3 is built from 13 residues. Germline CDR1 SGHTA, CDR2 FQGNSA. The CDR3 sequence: CASSPDGRYGYTF. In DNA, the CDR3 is TGTGCCAGCAGCCCGGACGGCAGATATGGCTACACCTTC. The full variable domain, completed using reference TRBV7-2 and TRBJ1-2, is GAGVSQSPSNKVTEKGKDVELRCDPISGHTALYWYRQSLGQGLEFLIYFQGNSAPDKSGLPSDRFSAERTGGSVSTLTIQRTQQEDSAVYLCASSPDGRYGYTFGSGTRLTVV.

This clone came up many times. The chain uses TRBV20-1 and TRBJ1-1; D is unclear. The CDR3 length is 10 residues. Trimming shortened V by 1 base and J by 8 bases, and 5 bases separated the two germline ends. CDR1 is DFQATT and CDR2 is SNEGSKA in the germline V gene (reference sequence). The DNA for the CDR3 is TGCAGTGCTAGAGGACAAGAAGCTTTCTTT. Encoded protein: CSARGQEAFF.

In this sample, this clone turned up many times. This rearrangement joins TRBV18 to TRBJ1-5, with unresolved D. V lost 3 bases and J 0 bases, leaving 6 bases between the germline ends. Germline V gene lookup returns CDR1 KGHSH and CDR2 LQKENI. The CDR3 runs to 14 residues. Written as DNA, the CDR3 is TGTGCCAGCTCACCGGGTATTAGCAATCAGCCCCAGCATTTT. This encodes CASSPGISNQPQHF.

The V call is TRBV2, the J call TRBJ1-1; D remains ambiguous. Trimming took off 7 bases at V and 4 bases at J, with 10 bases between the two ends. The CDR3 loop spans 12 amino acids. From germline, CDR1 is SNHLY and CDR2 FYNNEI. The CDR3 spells CASTELSTEAFF. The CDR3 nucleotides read TGTGCCAGCACTGAGTTGTCCACTGAAGCTTTCTTT.

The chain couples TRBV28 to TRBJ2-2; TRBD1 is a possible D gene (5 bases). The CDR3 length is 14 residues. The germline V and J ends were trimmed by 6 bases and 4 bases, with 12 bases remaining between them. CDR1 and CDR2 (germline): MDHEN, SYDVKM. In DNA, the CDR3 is TGTGCCAGCAGACTCCCCAGGGTCACCGGGGAGCTGTTTTTT. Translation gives CASRLPRVTGELFF. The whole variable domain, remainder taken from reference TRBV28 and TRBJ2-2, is DVKVTQSSRYLVKRTGEKVFLECVQDMDHENMFWYRQDPGLGLRLIYFSYDVKMKEKGDIPEGYSVSREKKERFSLILESASTNQTSMYLCASRLPRVTGELFFGEGSRLTVL.

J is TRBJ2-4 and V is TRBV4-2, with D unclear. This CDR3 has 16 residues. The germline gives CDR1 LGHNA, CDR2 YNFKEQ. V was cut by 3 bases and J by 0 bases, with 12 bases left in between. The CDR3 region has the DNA TGTGCCAGCAGCCATCTCGGCCAGGAAGCCAAAAACATTCAGTACTTC. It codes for CASSHLGQEAKNIQYF.

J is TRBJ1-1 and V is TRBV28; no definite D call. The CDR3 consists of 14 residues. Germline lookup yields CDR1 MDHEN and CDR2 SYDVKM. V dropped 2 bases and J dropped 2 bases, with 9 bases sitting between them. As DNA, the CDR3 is TGTGCCAGCAGTTTACACAGCGCAAACACTGAAGCTTTCTTT. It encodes CASSLHSANTEAFF.

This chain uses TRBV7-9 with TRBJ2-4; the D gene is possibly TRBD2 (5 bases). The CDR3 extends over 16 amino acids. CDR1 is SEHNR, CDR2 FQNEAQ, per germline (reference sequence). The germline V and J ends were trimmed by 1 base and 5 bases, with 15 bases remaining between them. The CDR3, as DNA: TGTGCCAGCAGCTTAGTGGGTCACCCGGAGGAAAACATTCAGTACTTC. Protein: CASSLVGHPEENIQYF.

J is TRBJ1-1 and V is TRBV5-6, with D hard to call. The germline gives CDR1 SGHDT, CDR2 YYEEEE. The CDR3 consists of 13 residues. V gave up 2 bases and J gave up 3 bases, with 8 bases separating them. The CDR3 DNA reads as TGTGCCAGCAGCTTCGGACGGGACACTGAAGCTTTCTTT. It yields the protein CASSFGRDTEAFF.

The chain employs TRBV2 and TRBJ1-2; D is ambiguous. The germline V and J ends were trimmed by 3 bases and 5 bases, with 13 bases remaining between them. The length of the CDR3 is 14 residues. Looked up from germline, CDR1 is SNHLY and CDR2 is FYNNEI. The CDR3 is CASSDLGPGYGYTF. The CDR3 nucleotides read TGTGCCAGCAGTGATTTAGGTCCGGGGTATGGCTACACCTTC.

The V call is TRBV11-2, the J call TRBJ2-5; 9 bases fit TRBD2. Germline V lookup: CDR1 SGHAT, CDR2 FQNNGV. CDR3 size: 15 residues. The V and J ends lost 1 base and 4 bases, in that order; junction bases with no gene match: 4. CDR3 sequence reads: CASSLAGGGGETQYF. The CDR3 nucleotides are TGTGCCAGCAGCTTAGCTGGCGGGGGGGGAGAGACCCAGTACTTC.

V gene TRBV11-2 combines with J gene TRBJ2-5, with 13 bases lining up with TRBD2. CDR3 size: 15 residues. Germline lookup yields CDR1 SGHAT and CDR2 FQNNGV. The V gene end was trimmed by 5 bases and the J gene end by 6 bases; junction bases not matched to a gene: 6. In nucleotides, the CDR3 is TGTGCCAGCAGCCAACTAGCGGGGGGGCTGAAGACCCAGTACTTC. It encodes CASSQLAGGLKTQYF. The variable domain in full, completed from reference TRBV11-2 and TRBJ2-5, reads EAGVAQSPRYKIIEKRQSVAFWCNPISGHATLYWYQQILGQGPKLLIQFQNNGVVDDSQLPKDRFSAERLKGVDSTLKIQPAKLEDSAVYLCASSQLAGGLKTQYFGPGTRLLVL.

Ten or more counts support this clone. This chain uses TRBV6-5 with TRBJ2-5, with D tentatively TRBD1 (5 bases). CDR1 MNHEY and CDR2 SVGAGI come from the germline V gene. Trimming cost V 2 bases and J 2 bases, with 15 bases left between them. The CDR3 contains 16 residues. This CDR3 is CASSYQGVGAQETQYF. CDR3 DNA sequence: TGTGCCAGCAGTTACCAAGGGGTTGGGGCTCAAGAGACCCAGTACTTC.

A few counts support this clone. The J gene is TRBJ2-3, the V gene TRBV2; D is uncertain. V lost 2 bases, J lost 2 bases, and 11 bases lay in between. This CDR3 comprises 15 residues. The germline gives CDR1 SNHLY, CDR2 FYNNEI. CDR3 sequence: CASSESTYSTDTQYF. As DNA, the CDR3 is TGTGCCAGCAGTGAAAGCACCTACTCCACAGATACGCAGTATTTT.

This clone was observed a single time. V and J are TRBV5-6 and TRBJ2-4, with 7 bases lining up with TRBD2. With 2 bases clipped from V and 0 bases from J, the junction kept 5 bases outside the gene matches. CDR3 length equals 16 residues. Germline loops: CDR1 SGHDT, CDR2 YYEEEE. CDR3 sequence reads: CASSFGGGVAKNIQYF. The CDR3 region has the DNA TGTGCCAGCAGCTTCGGCGGGGGAGTAGCCAAAAACATTCAGTACTTC.

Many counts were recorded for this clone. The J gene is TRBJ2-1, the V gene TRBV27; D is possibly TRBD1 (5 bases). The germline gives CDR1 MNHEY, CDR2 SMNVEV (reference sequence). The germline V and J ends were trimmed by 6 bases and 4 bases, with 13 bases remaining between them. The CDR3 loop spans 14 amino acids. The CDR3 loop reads CASSRVDLYNEQFF. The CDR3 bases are TGTGCCAGCAGCAGGGTCGACCTATACAATGAGCAGTTCTTC.

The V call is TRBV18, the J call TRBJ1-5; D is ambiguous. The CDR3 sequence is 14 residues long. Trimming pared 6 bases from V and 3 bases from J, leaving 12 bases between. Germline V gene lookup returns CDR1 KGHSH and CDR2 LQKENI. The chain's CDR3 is CASSPTRLNQPQHF. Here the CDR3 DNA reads TGTGCCAGCTCCCCTACAAGGCTCAATCAGCCCCAGCATTTT.

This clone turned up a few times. CDR3 amino acids: CASSQCFNGTGYGQPQHF. The CDR3, as DNA: TGCGCCAGCAGTCAATGCTTCAACGGGACAGGGTACGGTCAGCCCCAGCATTTT. This sequence joins TRBV23-1 and TRBJ1-5, with TRBD1 matching over 9 bases. TRBV23-1 is filed as an ORF, its function uncertain. V dropped 1 base and J dropped 6; count of bases not matched to a gene: 13. The CDR3 length is 18 residues.

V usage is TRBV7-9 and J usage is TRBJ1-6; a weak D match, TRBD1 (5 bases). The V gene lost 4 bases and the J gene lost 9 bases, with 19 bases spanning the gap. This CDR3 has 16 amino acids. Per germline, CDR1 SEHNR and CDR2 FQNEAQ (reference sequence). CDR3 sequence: CASSSDGIGGPSPLHF. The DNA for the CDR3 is TGTGCCAGCAGCTCAGATGGGATCGGGGGACCTTCACCCCTCCACTTT.

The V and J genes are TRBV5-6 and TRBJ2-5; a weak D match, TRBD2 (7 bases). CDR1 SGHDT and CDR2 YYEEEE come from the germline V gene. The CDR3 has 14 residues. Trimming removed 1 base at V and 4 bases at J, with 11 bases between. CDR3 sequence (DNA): TGTGCCAGCAGCTTGTTTCGGGGGGCAGAGACCCAGTACTTC. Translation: CASSLFRGAETQYF.

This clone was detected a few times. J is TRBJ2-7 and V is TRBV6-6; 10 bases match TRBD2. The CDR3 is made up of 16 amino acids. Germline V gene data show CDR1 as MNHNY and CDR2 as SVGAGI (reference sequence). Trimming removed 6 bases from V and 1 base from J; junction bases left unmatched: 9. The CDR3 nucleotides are TGTGCCAGCAGGGACGAAGCGGGGGGGCCGTCCTACGAGCAGTACTTC. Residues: CASRDEAGGPSYEQYF.

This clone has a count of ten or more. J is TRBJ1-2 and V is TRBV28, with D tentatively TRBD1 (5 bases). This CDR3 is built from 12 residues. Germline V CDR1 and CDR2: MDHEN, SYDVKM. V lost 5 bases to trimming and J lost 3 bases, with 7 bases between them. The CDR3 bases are TGTGCCAGCAGTGTGACAGACTATGGCTACACCTTC. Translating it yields CASSVTDYGYTF.

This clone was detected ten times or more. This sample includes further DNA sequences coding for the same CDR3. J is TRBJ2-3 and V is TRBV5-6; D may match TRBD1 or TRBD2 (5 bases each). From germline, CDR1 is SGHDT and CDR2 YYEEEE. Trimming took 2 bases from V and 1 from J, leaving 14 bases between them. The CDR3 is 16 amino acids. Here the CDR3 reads CASSLRGGQRTDTQYF. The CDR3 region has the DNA TGTGCCAGCAGCTTAAGGGGCGGGCAACGCACAGATACGCAGTATTTT. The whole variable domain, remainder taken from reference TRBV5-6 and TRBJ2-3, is DAGVTQSPTHLIKTRGQQVTLRCSPKSGHDTVSWYQQALGQGPQFIFQYYEEEERQRGNFPDRFSGHQFPNYSSELNVNALLLGDSALYLCASSLRGGQRTDTQYFGPGTRLTVL.

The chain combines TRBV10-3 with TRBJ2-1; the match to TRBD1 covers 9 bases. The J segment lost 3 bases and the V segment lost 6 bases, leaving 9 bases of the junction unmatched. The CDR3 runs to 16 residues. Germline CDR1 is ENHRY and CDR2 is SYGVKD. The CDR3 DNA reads TGTGCCATCAGCCTTATCAGGGGACAGGGCTACAATGAGCAGTTCTTC. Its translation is CAISLIRGQGYNEQFF.

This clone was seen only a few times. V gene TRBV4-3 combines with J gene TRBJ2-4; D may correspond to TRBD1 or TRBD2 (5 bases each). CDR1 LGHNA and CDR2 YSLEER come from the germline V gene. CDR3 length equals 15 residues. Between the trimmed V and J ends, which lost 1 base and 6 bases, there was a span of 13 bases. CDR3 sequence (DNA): TGCGCCAGCAGCCAAGGGGGGAAGTGGGGAAACATTCAGTACTTC. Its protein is CASSQGGKWGNIQYF.

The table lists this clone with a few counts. CDR3 protein: CASSENPVGEHLTGELFF. For the CDR3, the DNA is TGTGCCAGCAGTGAAAACCCTGTGGGGGAACACCTCACCGGGGAGCTGTTTTTT. This chain connects TRBV6-1 to TRBJ2-2; the D call may be TRBD1 or TRBD2 (5 bases each). CDR3 size: 18 residues. Trimming removed 2 bases at V and 4 bases at J, with 20 bases between. Germline CDR1 reads MNHNS; CDR2 reads SASEGT.

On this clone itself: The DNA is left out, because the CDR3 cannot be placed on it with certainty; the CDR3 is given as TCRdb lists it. The CDR3 is CASSQSVGRGAGVNF. The genes are TRBV23-1 and TRBJ2-5; the tabulated D call, TRBD1, remains unverified against the DNA. TRBV23-1 is designated an ORF whose function remains uncertain. The CDR3 comprises 15 residues, both ends counted.

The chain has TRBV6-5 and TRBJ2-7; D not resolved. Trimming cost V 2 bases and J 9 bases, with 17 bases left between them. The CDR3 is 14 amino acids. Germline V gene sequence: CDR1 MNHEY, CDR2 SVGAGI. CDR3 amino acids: CASSYVGIGERQYF. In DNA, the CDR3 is TGTGCCAGCAGTTACGTTGGAATCGGAGAAAGGCAGTACTTC.

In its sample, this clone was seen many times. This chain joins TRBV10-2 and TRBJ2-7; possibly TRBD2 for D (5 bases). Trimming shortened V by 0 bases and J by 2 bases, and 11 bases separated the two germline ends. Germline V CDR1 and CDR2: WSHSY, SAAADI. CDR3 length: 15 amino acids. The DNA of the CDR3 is TGCGCCAGCAGTGAGTCGGCTAGCCACACCTACGAGCAGTACTTC. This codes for CASSESASHTYEQYF.